The rows below give T cell receptor beta chains drawn from one sample of a study of PD-1 blockade in classical Hodgkin lymphoma. TCRdb keeps only in-frame clones here, not all; method: immunoSEQ multiplex PCR. The sample shows some 45,000 clones, almost 90% of them seen only once. The starting material was peripheral blood mononuclear cells (PBMCs), obtained at baseline. The source of these receptors is a human donor with classical Hodgkin lymphoma. The CDR3 runs from the conserved cysteine through the conserved F or W. A D gene is named only where the DNA matches it firmly. Expanded clones are given a class, and other clones once, few, many or no size at all.

NA	TRBJ2-7	once	TRBV5-1	14	CASSPKGRDGEQYF	TGCGCCAGCAGCCCGAAGGGACGGGACGGCGAGCAGTACTTC
TRBD2	TRBJ2-1	NA	TRBV28	15	CASSFSGGTYNEQFF	TGTGCCAGCAGTTTCAGCGGGGGGACGTACAATGAGCAGTTCTTC
TRBD2	TRBJ2-2	NA	TRBV19	14	CASSIPSGTGELFF	TGTGCCAGTAGTATTCCTAGCGGCACCGGGGAGCTGTTTTTT
NA	TRBJ2-7	NA	TRBV9	11	CASSVAHEQYF	TGTGCCAGCAGCGTAGCTCACGAGCAGTACTTC
NA	TRBJ2-2	NA	TRBV5-6	13	CASSHGGSGELFF	TGTGCCAGCAGCCATGGAGGGTCCGGGGAGCTGTTTTTT
NA	TRBJ2-2	NA	TRBV7-9	14	CASQEGANTGELFF	TGTGCCAGCCAAGAGGGGGCGAACACCGGGGAGCTGTTTTTT
NA	TRBJ2-3	NA	TRBV6-5	16	CASSYRLFGGTDTQYF	TGTGCCAGCAGTTACCGACTATTTGGGGGCACAGATACGCAGTATTTT
TRBD2	TRBJ2-3	NA	TRBV5-6	12	CASSPGLESPDF	TGTGCCAGCAGCCCGGGACTAGAGTCCCCAGATTTT
NA	TRBJ2-2	NA	TRBV5-1	14	CASSLEGYTGELFF	TGCGCCAGCTCCTTGGAGGGCTACACCGGGGAGCTGTTTTTT
TRBD1	TRBJ1-5	NA	TRBV7-2	14	CASSQSGGNQPQHF	TGTGCCAGCAGCCAGTCAGGGGGGAATCAGCCCCAGCATTTT
NA	TRBJ1-1	NA	TRBV27	14	CASSGRIANTEAFF	TGTGCCAGCAGCGGCAGGATTGCGAACACTGAAGCTTTCTTT
NA	TRBJ1-2	NA	TRBV29-1	12	CSVDQFARGYTF	TGCAGCGTTGATCAGTTCGCGCGTGGCTACACCTTC
NA	TRBJ1-1	NA	TRBV2	15	CASREQGNQNTEAFF	TGTGCCAGCAGGGAACAGGGTAACCAGAACACTGAAGCTTTCTTT
NA	TRBJ2-5	NA	TRBV19	13	CASSIGTFETQYF	TGTGCCAGTAGTATCGGGACGTTTGAGACCCAGTACTTC
TRBD2	TRBJ2-1	NA	TRBV27	14	CASSSLAGGPKQFF	TGTGCCAGCAGTTCTCTAGCGGGGGGGCCGAAGCAGTTCTTC
TRBD2	TRBJ2-7	NA	TRBV7-2	15	CASSSGLAGAYEQYF	TGTGCCAGCAGCTCGGGACTAGCGGGAGCCTACGAGCAGTACTTC
NA	TRBJ2-1	NA	TRBV5-4	16	CASSLVDGSFGNEQFF	TGTGCCAGCAGCTTGGTCGACGGGAGTTTTGGCAATGAGCAGTTCTTC
NA	TRBJ2-1	NA	TRBV5-1	20	CASSSLQTGRAGSSYNEQFF	TGCGCCAGCAGCTCTTTACAAACAGGTCGGGCGGGGAGCTCCTACAATGAGCAGTTCTTC
NA	TRBJ2-7	NA	TRBV5-1	14	CASSPVTGPYEQYF	TGCGCCAGCAGCCCTGTGACAGGACCCTACGAGCAGTACTTC